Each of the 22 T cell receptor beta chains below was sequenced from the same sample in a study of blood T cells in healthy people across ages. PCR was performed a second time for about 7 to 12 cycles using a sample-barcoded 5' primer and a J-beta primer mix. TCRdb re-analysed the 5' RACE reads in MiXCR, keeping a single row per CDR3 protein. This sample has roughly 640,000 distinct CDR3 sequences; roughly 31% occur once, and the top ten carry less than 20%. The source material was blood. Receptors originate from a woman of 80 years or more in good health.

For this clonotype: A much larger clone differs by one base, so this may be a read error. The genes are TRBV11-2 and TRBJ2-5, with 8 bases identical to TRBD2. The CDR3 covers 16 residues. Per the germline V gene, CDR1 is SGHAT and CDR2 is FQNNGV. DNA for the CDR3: TGTGCCAGCAGCCGTAGGGGAGCGGGGGAGCAAGAGACCCAGGACTTC. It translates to CASSRRGAGEQETQDF.

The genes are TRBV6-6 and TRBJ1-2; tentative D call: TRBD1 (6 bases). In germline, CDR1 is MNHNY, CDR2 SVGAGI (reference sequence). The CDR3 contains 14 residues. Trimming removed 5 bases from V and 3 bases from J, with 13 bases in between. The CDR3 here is CASSLQGTYYGYTF. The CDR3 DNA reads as TGTGCCAGCAGTCTACAGGGTACCTACTATGGCTACACCTTC.

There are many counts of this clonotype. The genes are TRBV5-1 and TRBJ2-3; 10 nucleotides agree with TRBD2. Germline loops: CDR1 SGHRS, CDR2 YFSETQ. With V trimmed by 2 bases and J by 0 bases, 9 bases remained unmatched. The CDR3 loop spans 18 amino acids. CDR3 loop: CASSLAGGRHSSTDTQYF. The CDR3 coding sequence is TGCGCCAGCAGCTTAGCGGGGGGGCGCCACTCTAGCACAGATACGCAGTATTTT.

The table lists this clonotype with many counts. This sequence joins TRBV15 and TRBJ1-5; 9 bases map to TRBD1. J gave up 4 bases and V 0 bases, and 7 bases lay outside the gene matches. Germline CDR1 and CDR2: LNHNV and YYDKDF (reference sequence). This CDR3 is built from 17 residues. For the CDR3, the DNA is TGTGCCACCAGCAGAGATTTAGGGACAGGGAAAAATCAGCCCCAGCATTTT. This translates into CATSRDLGTGKNQPQHF.

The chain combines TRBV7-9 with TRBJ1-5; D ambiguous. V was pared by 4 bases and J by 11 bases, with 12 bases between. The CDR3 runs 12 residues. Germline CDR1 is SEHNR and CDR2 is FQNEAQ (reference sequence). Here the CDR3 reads CASSSLSSAQHF. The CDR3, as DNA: TGTGCCAGCAGCTCCCTTTCATCAGCCCAGCATTTT.

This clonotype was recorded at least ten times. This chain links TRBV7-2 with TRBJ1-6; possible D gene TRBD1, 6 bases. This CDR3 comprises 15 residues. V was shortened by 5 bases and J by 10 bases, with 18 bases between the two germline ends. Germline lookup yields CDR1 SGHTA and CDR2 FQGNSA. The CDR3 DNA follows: TGTGCCAGCAGCCCGACACGGGACAAACGATCACCCCTCCACTTT. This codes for CASSPTRDKRSPLHF.

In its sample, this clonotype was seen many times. CDR3 nucleotide sequence: TGTGCCAGCAGCGAGCAGGGGTCCAATGAGCAGTTCTTC. It yields the protein CASSEQGSNEQFF. This chain connects TRBV9 to TRBJ2-1, with D possibly matching TRBD1 (6 bases). The CDR3 is 13 amino acids. V dropped 3 bases and J dropped 6 bases, with 10 bases sitting between them. Germline loops: CDR1 SGDLS, CDR2 YYNGEE.

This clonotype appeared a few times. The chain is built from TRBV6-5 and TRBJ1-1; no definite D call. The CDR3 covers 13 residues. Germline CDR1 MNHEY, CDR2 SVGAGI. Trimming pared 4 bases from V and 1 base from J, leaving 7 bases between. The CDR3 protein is CASSSTRNTEAFF. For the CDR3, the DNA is TGTGCCAGCAGTTCCACCAGGAACACTGAAGCTTTCTTT.

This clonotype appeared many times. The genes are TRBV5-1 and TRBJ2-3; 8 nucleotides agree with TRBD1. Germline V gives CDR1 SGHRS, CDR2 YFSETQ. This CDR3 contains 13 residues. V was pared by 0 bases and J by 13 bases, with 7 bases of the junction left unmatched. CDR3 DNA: TGCGCCAGCAGCTTGGAACGGGACAGGCCTAAGTATTTT. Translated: CASSLERDRPKYF.

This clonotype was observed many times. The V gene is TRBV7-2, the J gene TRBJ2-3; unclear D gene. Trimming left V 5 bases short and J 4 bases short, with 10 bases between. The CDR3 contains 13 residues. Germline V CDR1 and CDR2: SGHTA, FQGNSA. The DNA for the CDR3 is TGTGCCAGCAGCGCCCCCTTTTCAGATACGCAGTATTTT. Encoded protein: CASSAPFSDTQYF.

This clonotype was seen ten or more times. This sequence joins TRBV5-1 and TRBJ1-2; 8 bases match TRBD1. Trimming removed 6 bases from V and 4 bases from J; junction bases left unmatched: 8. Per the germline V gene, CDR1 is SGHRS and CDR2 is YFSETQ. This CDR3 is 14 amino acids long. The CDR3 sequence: CASNQGAIAYGYTF. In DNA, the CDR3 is TGCGCCAGCAACCAGGGGGCGATCGCCTATGGCTACACCTTC.

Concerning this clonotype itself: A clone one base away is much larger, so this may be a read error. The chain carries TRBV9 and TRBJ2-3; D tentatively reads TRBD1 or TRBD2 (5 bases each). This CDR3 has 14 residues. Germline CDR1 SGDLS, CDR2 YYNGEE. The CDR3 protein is CAGSRDVGVDTQYF. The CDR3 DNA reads TGTGCCGGCAGCCGGGACGTAGGCGTAGATACGCAGTATTTT.

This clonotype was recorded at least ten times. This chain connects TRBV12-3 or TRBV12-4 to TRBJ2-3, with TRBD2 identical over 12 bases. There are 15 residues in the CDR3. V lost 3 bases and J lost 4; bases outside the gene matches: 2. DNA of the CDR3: TGTGCCAGCAGTTTGACTAGCGGGGGCCCAGATACGCAGTATTTT. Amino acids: CASSLTSGGPDTQYF.

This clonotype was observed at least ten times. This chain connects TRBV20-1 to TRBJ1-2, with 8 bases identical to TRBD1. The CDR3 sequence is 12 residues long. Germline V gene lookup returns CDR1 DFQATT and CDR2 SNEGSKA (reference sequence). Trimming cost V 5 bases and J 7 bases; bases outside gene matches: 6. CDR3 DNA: TGCAGTGCTCATTCAGGGGGCAGTGGCTACACCTTC. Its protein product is CSAHSGGSGYTF.

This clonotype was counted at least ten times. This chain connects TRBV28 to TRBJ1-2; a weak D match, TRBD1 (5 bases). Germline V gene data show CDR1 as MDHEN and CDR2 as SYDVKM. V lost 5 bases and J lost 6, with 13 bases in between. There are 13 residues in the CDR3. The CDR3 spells CASSGGGTHGYTF. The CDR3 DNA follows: TGTGCCAGCAGTGGGGGGGGGACCCATGGCTACACCTTC.

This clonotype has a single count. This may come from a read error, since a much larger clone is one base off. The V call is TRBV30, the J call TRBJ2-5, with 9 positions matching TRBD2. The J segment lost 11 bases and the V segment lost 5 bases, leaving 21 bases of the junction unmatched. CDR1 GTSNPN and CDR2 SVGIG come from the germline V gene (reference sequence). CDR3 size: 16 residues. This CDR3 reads CAWGVSGLAWYNEQYF. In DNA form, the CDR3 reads TGTGCCTGGGGGGTCTCAGGACTAGCGTGGTACAATGAGCAGTACTTC.

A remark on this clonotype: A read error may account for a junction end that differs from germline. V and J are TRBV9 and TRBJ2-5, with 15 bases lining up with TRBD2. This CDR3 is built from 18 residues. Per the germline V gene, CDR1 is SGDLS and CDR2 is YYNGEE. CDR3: CASSPGGLAGGIQETQDF. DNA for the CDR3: TGTGCCAGCAGCCCTGGGGGACTAGCGGGGGGAATCCAAGAGACCCAGGACTTC.

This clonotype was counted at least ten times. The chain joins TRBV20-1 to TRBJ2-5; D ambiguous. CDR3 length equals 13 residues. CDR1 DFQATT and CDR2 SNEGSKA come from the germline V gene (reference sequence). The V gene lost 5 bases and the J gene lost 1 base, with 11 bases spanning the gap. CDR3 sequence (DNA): TGCAGTGCTCAAGAGGCAGGCCAAGAGACCCAGTACTTC. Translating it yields CSAQEAGQETQYF.

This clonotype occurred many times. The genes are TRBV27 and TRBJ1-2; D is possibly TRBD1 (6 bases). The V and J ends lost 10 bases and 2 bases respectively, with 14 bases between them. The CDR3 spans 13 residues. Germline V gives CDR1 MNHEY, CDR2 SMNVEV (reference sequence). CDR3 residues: CATGAGLNYGYTF. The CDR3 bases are TGTGCCACAGGGGCAGGATTGAACTATGGCTACACCTTC.

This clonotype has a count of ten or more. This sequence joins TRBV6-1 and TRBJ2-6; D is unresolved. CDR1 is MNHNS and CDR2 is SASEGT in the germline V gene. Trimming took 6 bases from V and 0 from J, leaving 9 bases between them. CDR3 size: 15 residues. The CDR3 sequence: CASRSTSSGANVLTF. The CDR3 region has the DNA TGTGCCAGCAGATCCACGAGCTCTGGGGCCAACGTCCTGACTTTC.

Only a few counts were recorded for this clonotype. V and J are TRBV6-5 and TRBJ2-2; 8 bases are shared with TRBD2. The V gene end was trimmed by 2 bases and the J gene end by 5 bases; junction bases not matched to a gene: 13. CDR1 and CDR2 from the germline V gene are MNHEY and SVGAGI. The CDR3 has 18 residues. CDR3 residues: CASSYPAGGGPGTGELFF. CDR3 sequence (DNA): TGTGCCAGCAGTTACCCCGCGGGCGGGGGGCCCGGAACCGGGGAGCTGTTTTTT.

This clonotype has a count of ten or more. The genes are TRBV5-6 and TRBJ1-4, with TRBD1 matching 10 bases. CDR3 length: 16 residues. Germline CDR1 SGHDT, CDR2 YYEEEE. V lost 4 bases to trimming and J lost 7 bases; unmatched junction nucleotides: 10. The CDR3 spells CASSAINDRGLEKLFF. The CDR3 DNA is TGTGCCAGCAGCGCAATAAATGACAGGGGGCTTGAAAAACTGTTTTTT.